Included here is one T cell receptor beta chain sequence, with context. This CDR3 has 15 residues. The germline CDR1 and CDR2 sequences are MDHEN and SYDVKM. V lost 3 bases, J lost 5 bases, and 6 bases stayed unmatched. These data come from a study of control samples from healthy donors and cancer patients. The assay was immunoSEQ multiplex PCR, and TCRdb's table has in-frame clones only and misses some. The table records about 110,000 clones, roughly nine tenths of them present only once. Sequencing was done on a sample of blood. The chain couples TRBV28 to TRBJ1-5, with 8 bases that match TRBD1. The clonotype originates from a woman aged 18-30 years in good health. This CDR3 reads CASSFPGQADQPQHF. CDR3 nucleotide sequence: TGTGCCAGCAGTTTCCCGGGACAGGCGGATCAGCCCCAGCATTTT.